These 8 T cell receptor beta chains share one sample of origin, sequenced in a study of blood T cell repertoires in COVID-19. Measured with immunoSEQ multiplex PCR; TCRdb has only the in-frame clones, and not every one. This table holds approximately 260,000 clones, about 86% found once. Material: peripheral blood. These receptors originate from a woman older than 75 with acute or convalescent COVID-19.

The CDR3 is CASSLGSAANYEQYF. In nucleotides, the CDR3 is TGTGCCAGCAGCTTAGGGAGTGCGGCAAACTACGAGCAGTACTTC. The chain combines TRBV7-8 with TRBJ2-7; D is ambiguous. V lost 1 base and J lost 3, with 13 bases in between. The germline gives CDR1 SGHVS, CDR2 FQNEAQ. CDR3 length equals 15 residues.

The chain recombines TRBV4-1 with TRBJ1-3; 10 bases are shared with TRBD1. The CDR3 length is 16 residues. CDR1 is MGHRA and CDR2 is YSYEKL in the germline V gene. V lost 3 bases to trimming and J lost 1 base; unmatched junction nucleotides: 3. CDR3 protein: CASSQTGGVSGNTIYF. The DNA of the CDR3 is TGCGCCAGCAGCCAGACAGGGGGCGTATCTGGAAACACCATATATTTT.

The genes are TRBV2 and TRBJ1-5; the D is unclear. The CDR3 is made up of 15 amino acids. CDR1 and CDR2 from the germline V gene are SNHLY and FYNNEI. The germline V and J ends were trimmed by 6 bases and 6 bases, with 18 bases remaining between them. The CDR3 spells CASRRDGSEGQPQHF. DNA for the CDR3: TGTGCCAGCAGGAGAGACGGATCGGAGGGTCAGCCCCAGCATTTT.

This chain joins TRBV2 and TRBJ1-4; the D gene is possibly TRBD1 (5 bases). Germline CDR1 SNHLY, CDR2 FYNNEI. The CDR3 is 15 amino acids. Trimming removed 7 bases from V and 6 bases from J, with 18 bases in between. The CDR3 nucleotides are TGTGCCAGCACGGGTGCAGGGAGGTGGGATGAAAAACTGTTTTTT. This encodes CASTGAGRWDEKLFF. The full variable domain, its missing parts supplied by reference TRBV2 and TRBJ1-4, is EPEVTQTPSHQVTQMGQEVILRCVPISNHLYFYWYRQILGQKVEFLVSFYNNEISEKSEIFDDQFSVERPDGSNFTLKIRSTKLEDSAMYFCASTGAGRWDEKLFFGSGTQLSVL.

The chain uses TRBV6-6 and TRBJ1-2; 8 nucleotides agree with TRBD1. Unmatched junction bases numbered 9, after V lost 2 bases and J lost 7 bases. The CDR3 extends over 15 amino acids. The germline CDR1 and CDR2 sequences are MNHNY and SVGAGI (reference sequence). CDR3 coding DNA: TGTGCCAGCAGTTACAAAGCCCAGGGGGCAGGTGGCTACACCTTC. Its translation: CASSYKAQGAGGYTF.

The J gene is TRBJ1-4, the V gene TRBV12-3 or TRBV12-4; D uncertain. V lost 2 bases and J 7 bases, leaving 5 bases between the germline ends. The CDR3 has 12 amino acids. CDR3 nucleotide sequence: TGTGCCAGCAGTTTACGAGCTGAAAAACTGTTTTTT. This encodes CASSLRAEKLFF.

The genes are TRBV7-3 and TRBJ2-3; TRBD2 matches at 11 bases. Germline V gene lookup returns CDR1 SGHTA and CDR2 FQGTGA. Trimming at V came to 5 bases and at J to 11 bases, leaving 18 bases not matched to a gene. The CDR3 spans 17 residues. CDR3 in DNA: TGTGCCAGCAGCCCGTCCCCCCTACTAGCGGGGGCCTCGGGGCAGTATTTT. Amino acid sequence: CASSPSPLLAGASGQYF.

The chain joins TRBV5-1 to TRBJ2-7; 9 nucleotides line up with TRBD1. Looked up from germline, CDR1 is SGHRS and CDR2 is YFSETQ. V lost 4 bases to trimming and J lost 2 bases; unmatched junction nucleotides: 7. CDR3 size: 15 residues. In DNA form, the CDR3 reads TGCGCCAGCAGCGTAGGGACAGGGACACCCTACGAGCAGTACTTC. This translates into CASSVGTGTPYEQYF.